This is a list of T cell receptor beta chains from one sample in a study of cytomegalovirus exposure and HLA in healthy donors. Clones were read by immunoSEQ multiplex PCR, and TCRdb kept only the in-frame ones, dropping some. This table holds around 140,000 clones, 77% found once. The material sequenced was PBMCs. The receptor set was obtained from a male donor in good health and CMV-seropositive. Each CDR3 is given with its conserved first and last residue. A D gene is named only where the DNA matches it firmly. Clone size is stated in some rows and not others, as once, few, many or a class when expanded.

j_gene	abundance	d_gene	v_gene	CDR3nt	CDR3aa
TRBJ2-5	-	TRBD2	TRBV5-4	TGTGCCAGCAGCGGCGGGACGGGGGGTGAGACCCAGTACTTC	CASSGGTGGETQYF
TRBJ1-5	-	-	TRBV5-6	TGTGCCAGCAGCCGGGGGGATCAGCCCCAGCATTTT	CASSRGDQPQHF
TRBJ2-2	-	-	TRBV19	TGTGCCAGTAGTCCCTCGGGGGTCGCGAACACCGGGGAGCTGTTTTTT	CASSPSGVANTGELFF
TRBJ2-2	-	TRBD2	TRBV7-3	TGTGCCAGCAGCCCTAGTCGGATAGCGGGAGGCACCGGGGAGCTGTTTTTT	CASSPSRIAGGTGELFF
TRBJ1-1	-	-	TRBV29-1	TGCAGCGTTGAAGTTAGGGGGAGAGAAGCTTTCTTT	CSVEVRGREAFF
TRBJ2-1	once	TRBD1	TRBV7-9	TGTGCCAGCAGCTCAAGACAGGGGGTAAACAATGAGCAGTTCTTC	CASSSRQGVNNEQFF
TRBJ2-7	few	TRBD1	TRBV2	TGTGCCAGCAGCGGGATGGGGACAGGGTACTACGAGCAGTACTTC	CASSGMGTGYYEQYF
TRBJ2-2	-	TRBD2	TRBV5-1	TGCGCCAGCAGCTTTCTAGCGCGGGAGAGGAGGGTTACCGGGGAGCTGTTTTTT	CASSFLARERRVTGELFF
TRBJ2-2	few	TRBD2	TRBV28	TGTGCCAGCAGGGCTAGCGGGAGGGTTAACACCGGGGAGCTGTTTTTT	CASRASGRVNTGELFF
TRBJ2-3	-	TRBD2	TRBV2	TGTGCCAGCAGTGATAGGGCTAGCGGGAGAGCAGATACGCAGTATTTT	CASSDRASGRADTQYF
TRBJ2-3	few	TRBD2	TRBV9	TGTGCCAGCAGCGTAGCTCGGCCTAGCGGGTCAGATACGCAGTATTTT	CASSVARPSGSDTQYF
TRBJ2-1	-	-	TRBV13	TGTGCCAGCAGCTTAGAGGGGGGGTCCTACAATGAGCAGTTCTTC	CASSLEGGSYNEQFF
TRBJ1-6	-	TRBD1	TRBV19	TGTGCCAGTAGTCCACGGACAGGGAGAGTATCACCCCTCCACTTT	CASSPRTGRVSPLHF
TRBJ1-1	-	-	TRBV11-2	TGTGCCAGCAGCCTACTTAGGGGCAGGGGTCTCACTGAAGCTTTCTTT	CASSLLRGRGLTEAFF
TRBJ2-6	-	-	TRBV7-2	TGTGCCAGCAGCTTCCAGACGTCTGGGGCCAACGGCCTGACTTTC	CASSFQTSGANGLTF
TRBJ2-3	-	-	TRBV7-9	TGTGCCAGCAGCTTACGGGACTTTGGCACAGATACGCAGTATTTT	CASSLRDFGTDTQYF
TRBJ1-4	-	-	TRBV7-6	TGTGCCAGCAGCTTATCAGGGGCCGCGAATGAAAAACTGTTTTTT	CASSLSGAANEKLFF